This T cell receptor beta chain was captured by sequencing in a study of cytotoxic CD8 clonotypes in ibrutinib-treated CLL. The wider study: Among the patients, over 9 presented as relapsed/refractory and around 16 as treatment-naive; 17 to 18 showed unmutated IGHV.

Sequencing used immunoSEQ multiplex PCR; TCRdb keeps in-frame clones, though not all of them. The table includes roughly 70,000 clones, 90% detected once. PBMCs were cryopreserved, and roughly 2.2 micrograms of genomic DNA from them went into TCR beta libraries. This CDR3 spans 15 amino acids. In germline, CDR1 is ENHRY, CDR2 SYGVKD. Trimming took 3 bases from V and 2 from J, leaving 14 bases between them. This clone was seen once. Its antigen is still unknown. Broader study findings: Before falling back toward baseline at progression, clonality had risen at the time of ibrutinib response. T-cell clonality at baseline went above that of age-matched healthy donors and rose and fell with circulating CD8+ T-cell counts.

The clonotype was recovered from a human donor with chronic lymphocytic leukemia. This sample comprised PBMCs, obtained after 12 months of ibrutinib treatment. The chain carries TRBV10-3 and TRBJ2-7; the D gene is possibly TRBD2 (6 bases). CDR3 residues: CAISDGRDQTYEQYF. CDR3 nucleotides: TGTGCCATCAGTGATGGGCGGGACCAAACCTACGAGCAGTACTTC.